What follows describes a single TCR beta chain. These data are taken from a study of blood T cell repertoires in COVID-19. At the level of the study: From T cells, B-cell-depleted T cells, or PBMCs came the material, which was cDNA or gDNA.

Germline V gives CDR1 MNHEY, CDR2 SMNVEV (reference sequence). The CDR3 consists of 14 residues. V shed 8 bases and J shed 2 bases, with 13 bases lying between them. In the study's own analysis: How many nucleated cells were present was estimated from reference gene primer amplification. Measured with immunoSEQ multiplex PCR; TCRdb has only the in-frame clones, and not every one. V, J and clone size reflect that table, while D and trimming were determined from the DNA. The top ten hold approximately 9.9% of the sample, which has 300,000 to 400,000 clones, roughly 90% seen once. The receptor was isolated from a man younger than 40 with COVID-19, enrolled during active disease. The specimen was peripheral blood. The chain carries TRBV27 and TRBJ2-1; TRBD2 is a possible D gene (6 bases). CDR3 protein: CASGQRGTYNEQFF. CDR3 DNA sequence: TGTGCCAGCGGACAACGGGGGACCTACAATGAGCAGTTCTTC.